The following is a T cell receptor beta chain sequence with its context. Under the authors' procedure: It was from reference gene primer amplification that nucleated cell counts were estimated. Profiled with immunoSEQ multiplex PCR; TCRdb holds only in-frame clones, not every one. The V and J calls and clone size come from that table; D and trimming were worked out from the DNA. The sample records about 210,000 clones, 85% to 90% being singletons. The entry originates in a study of blood T cell repertoires in COVID-19. Study background: The origin of the acute and convalescent COVID-19 samples was the United States, Italy and Spain. PBMCs, B-cell-depleted T cells, or T cells were the source of the cDNA or gDNA that made up the material.

CDR3 size: 17 residues. The ends lost 5 bases at V and 6 bases at J; junction bases unmatched: 12. The V gene's germline CDR1 is SGHRS and CDR2 YFSETQ. This receptor was taken from a man in his 60s with acute or convalescent COVID-19. Sequencing input: peripheral blood. The rearrangement links TRBV5-1 to TRBJ2-6, with 9 bases matching TRBD1. The CDR3 is CASSPDRGSGEANVLTF. CDR3 in DNA: TGCGCCAGCAGTCCGGACAGGGGCTCCGGGGAGGCCAACGTCCTGACTTTC.